This T cell receptor (beta chain) comes out of a study of OX40 agonist ivuxolimab in advanced cancers. Study overall: Aged roughly 23 to 85 with a mean of roughly 65 years, they were more than 80% male. Prior anti-PD-1, anti-PD-L1 or anti-CTLA-4 therapy did not bar entry, and approximately 40% had some.

Findings and caveats of the study: Partial responders dosed at 0.1-3.0 mg/kg displayed clonal expansion ranking among the lowest.

The protocol was immunoSEQ multiplex PCR, while the TCRdb copy is restricted to in-frame clones and leaves out a portion. The sample carries about 19,000 clones, approximately 86% recorded once. V was cut by 7 bases and J by 0 bases, with 13 bases left in between. The CDR3 is 14 residues long. Per germline, CDR1 SQVTM and CDR2 ANQGSEA. Points on this clone: Antigen specificity is unknown.

This sequence was found in an adult with an advanced solid tumor such as melanoma, head and neck, liver or kidney cancer. The specimen was CD4+ or CD8+ T cells sorted from blood, collected in a trial of the OX40 agonist ivuxolimab. The rearrangement uses TRBV29-1 and TRBJ1-3; D gene uncertain. For the CDR3, the DNA is TGCAGCGCTCCTTCCCCGGGCTCTGGAAACACCATATATTTT. It yields the protein CSAPSPGSGNTIYF.